This T cell receptor (beta chain) was found in a study of T-cell memory formation after mild COVID-19. TCRdb recomputed calls from the 5' RACE reads with MiXCR, one row per CDR3 protein. This table holds more than 250,000 distinct CDR3 sequences, roughly 18% found once. Trimming stripped 1 base from V and 1 base from J, with 6 bases between. Germline CDR1 and CDR2: SEHNR and FQNEAQ (reference sequence). This CDR3 region has 14 residues. This clonotype was observed a handful of times. The material sequenced was PBMCs or a T cell subset sorted from them (not recorded which). The chain couples TRBV7-9 to TRBJ2-3; D gene unclear. The sequence was obtained from a man aged 18-30 years who had mild COVID-19 (a few samples of this study predate the infection). Cell type and time point are not known. The CDR3 spells CASSLVLGTDTQYF. The CDR3 DNA reads as TGTGCCAGCAGCTTAGTGCTGGGCACAGATACGCAGTATTTT.